These 21 T cell receptor beta chains were sequenced from one sample in a study of T cell changes during pregnancy in multiple sclerosis. TCRdb keeps only in-frame clones here, not all; method: immunoSEQ multiplex PCR. This table holds tens of thousands of clones, 80% to 90% found once. Specimen: peripheral blood from another person, used as feeder cells. The source is a human donor whose cells served as feeder cells for cultures in a pregnancy study.

This clone was counted a single time. The chain is built from TRBV11-3 and TRBJ2-2, with D perhaps given as TRBD1 or TRBD2 (6 bases each). In germline, CDR1 is SGHNT, CDR2 YENEEA. Trimming left V 1 base short and J 5 bases short, with 26 bases between. There are 20 residues in the CDR3. The CDR3, as DNA: TGTGCCAGCAGCTTAGGGTATCTAGCGAAGAGTCCAGGGGATACCGGGGAGCTGTTTTTT. Translated: CASSLGYLAKSPGDTGELFF.

V gene TRBV29-1 combines with J gene TRBJ2-1; maybe TRBD2 (6 bases). This CDR3 has 13 amino acids. Trimming removed 7 bases at V and 8 bases at J, with 18 bases between. CDR1 SQVTM and CDR2 ANQGSEA come from the germline V gene. The CDR3 loop is CSAGGAQIHEQFF. As DNA, the CDR3 is TGCAGCGCTGGAGGGGCTCAAATCCATGAGCAGTTCTTC.

In regard to this clone: Sequence at one end of the junction differs from germline and may be a read error. The chain links TRBV30 to TRBJ1-2, with D perhaps matching TRBD1 (5 bases). CDR3 length: 12 amino acids. Germline CDR1 GTSNPN, CDR2 SVGIG (reference sequence). CDR3 nucleotide sequence: TGTGCCTGGAGTGTACAGACAGTCGGGCTTTCCTTC. Protein: CAWSVQTVGLSF.

The rearrangement links TRBV9 to TRBJ2-2, with D unclear. V lost 0 bases and J 2 bases, leaving 8 bases between the germline ends. The germline CDR1 and CDR2 sequences are SGDLS and YYNGEE. The CDR3 is made up of 15 amino acids. This chain's CDR3 is CASSVEVLNTGELFF. Here the CDR3 DNA reads TGTGCCAGCAGCGTAGAGGTACTAAACACCGGGGAGCTGTTTTTT.

The genes are TRBV28 and TRBJ2-1; 10 nucleotides line up with TRBD2. Germline V CDR1 and CDR2: MDHEN, SYDVKM. The CDR3 extends over 15 amino acids. The J segment lost 11 bases and the V segment lost 3 bases, leaving 10 bases of the junction unmatched. CDR3 loop: CASSLKTGLAIKQFF. The CDR3 DNA is TGTGCCAGCAGTTTGAAGACGGGACTAGCGATAAAGCAGTTCTTC.

This chain uses TRBV5-1 with TRBJ2-7; D might be TRBD1 (6 bases). Germline V gene sequence: CDR1 SGHRS, CDR2 YFSETQ. The V end lost 2 bases, the J end lost 2 bases, and 8 bases lay between the germline ends. The CDR3 runs to 13 residues. The chain's CDR3 is CASSFGQTYEQYF. CDR3 nucleotides: TGCGCCAGCAGCTTCGGACAGACCTACGAGCAGTACTTC. The variable domain in full, completed from reference TRBV5-1 and TRBJ2-7, reads KAGVTQTPRYLIKTRGQQVTLSCSPISGHRSVSWYQQTPGQGLQFLFEYFSETQRNKGNFPGRFSGRQFSNSRSEMNVSTLELGDSALYLCASSFGQTYEQYFGPGTRLTVT.

The rearrangement uses TRBV7-3 and TRBJ2-5; 14 nucleotides match TRBD2. Per the germline V gene, CDR1 is SGHTA and CDR2 is FQGTGA. V gave up 5 bases and J gave up 7 bases; unmatched junction bases: 15. The CDR3 consists of 18 residues. The CDR3 loop reads CASSPKGLAGGVEGTQYF. The CDR3 DNA sequence: TGTGCCAGCAGCCCAAAAGGACTAGCGGGAGGCGTGGAGGGGACCCAGTACTTC.

The V call is TRBV10-3, the J call TRBJ2-3, with no clear D. The V gene's germline CDR1 is ENHRY and CDR2 SYGVKD. V lost 8 bases, J lost 6 bases, and 9 bases lay in between. The CDR3 runs to 11 residues. CDR3 DNA: TGTGCCATCGGGGAATCGGATACGCAGTATTTT. This sequence encodes CAIGESDTQYF.

This rearrangement joins TRBV6-5 to TRBJ2-3; D possibly matches TRBD1 or TRBD2 (6 bases each). This CDR3 comprises 15 residues. Looked up from germline, CDR1 is MNHEY and CDR2 is SVGAGI. Deletions cut 4 bases from V and 2 bases from J, with 13 bases between. CDR3 coding DNA: TGTGCCAGCAGTTCTTGGGGGGCGTCCACAGATACGCAGTATTTT. Its protein product is CASSSWGASTDTQYF.

The chain's CDR3 is CASSYGVVENTEAFF. In DNA, the CDR3 is TGTGCCAGCAGTTACGGGGTGGTCGAGAACACTGAAGCTTTCTTT. The J gene is TRBJ1-1, the V gene TRBV6-6, with D unclear. The CDR3 has 15 amino acids. V lost 2 bases and J lost 1, with 11 bases in between. Germline V lookup: CDR1 MNHNY, CDR2 SVGAGI (reference sequence).

This clone was detected only once. The gene calls are TRBV6-5 and TRBJ1-5; D possibly corresponds to TRBD1 (5 bases). Germline values: CDR1 MNHEY, CDR2 SVGAGI. The CDR3 spans 15 residues. Trimming took off 6 bases at V and 1 base at J, with 13 bases between the two ends. CDR3: CASSRQGGSNQPQHF. For the CDR3, the DNA is TGTGCCAGCAGCCGCCAGGGAGGCAGCAATCAGCCCCAGCATTTT.

CDR3 protein: CASSQDPRRGDYGYTF. CDR3 DNA sequence: TGCGCCAGCAGCCAAGATCCTCGCAGGGGGGACTATGGCTACACCTTC. The chain joins TRBV4-1 to TRBJ1-2, with 7 bases lining up with TRBD1. Germline V gene sequence: CDR1 MGHRA, CDR2 YSYEKL. CDR3 length: 16 amino acids. The trim removed 0 bases at V and 3 bases at J, leaving 7 bases unmatched.

V is TRBV6-5 and J is TRBJ2-2; D is unclear. CDR1 MNHEY and CDR2 SVGAGI come from the germline V gene. CDR3 size: 13 residues. V was shortened by 5 bases and J by 7 bases, with 11 bases between the two germline ends. In DNA form, the CDR3 reads TGTGCCAGCAGTCAAGGTTTGGTCGGGGAGCTGTTTTTT. Protein: CASSQGLVGELFF.

The chain carries TRBV6-5 and TRBJ2-1; D gene uncertain. V was shortened by 2 bases and J by 4 bases, with 12 bases between the two germline ends. Germline V gene sequence: CDR1 MNHEY, CDR2 SVGAGI. CDR3 size: 15 residues. CDR3 in DNA: TGTGCCAGCAGTTACACAAGCCCTGAGTACAATGAGCAGTTCTTC. Its translation: CASSYTSPEYNEQFF.

The CDR3 DNA sequence: TGTGCCAGCAGCTCTATGACGGGGAGTGGTACTGAAGCTTTCTTT. It translates to CASSSMTGSGTEAFF. J is TRBJ1-1 and V is TRBV7-9; D remains unclear. The CDR3 covers 15 residues. Looked up from germline, CDR1 is SEHNR and CDR2 is FQNEAQ (reference sequence). Trimming took 4 bases from V and 5 from J, leaving 17 bases between them. The full variable domain, with the rest looked up from reference TRBV7-9 and TRBJ1-1, is DTGVSQNPRHKITKRGQNVTFRCDPISEHNRLYWYRQTLGQGPEFLTYFQNEAQLEKSRLLSDRFSAERPKGSFSTLEIQRTEQGDSAMYLCASSSMTGSGTEAFFGQGTRLTVV.

The rearrangement uses TRBV7-9 and TRBJ2-7, with 10 bases fitting TRBD1. The J segment lost 6 bases and the V segment lost 3 bases, leaving 2 bases of the junction unmatched. This CDR3 contains 13 residues. Looked up from germline, CDR1 is SEHNR and CDR2 is FQNEAQ (reference sequence). DNA for the CDR3: TGTGCCAGCAGCTTGACAGGGGGCGGCGAGCAGTACTTC. Translating it yields CASSLTGGGEQYF.

This clone was counted once. The chain joins TRBV13 to TRBJ2-1, with 9 bases fitting TRBD1. From germline, CDR1 is PRHDT and CDR2 FYEKMQ (reference sequence). The CDR3 spans 13 residues. V lost 3 bases, J lost 9 bases, and 3 bases stayed unmatched. The CDR3 DNA sequence: TGTGCCAGCAGCTTGGGACAGGGATTTGAGCAGTTCTTC. This codes for CASSLGQGFEQFF.

The V gene is TRBV5-4, the J gene TRBJ2-5; D remains unclear. Trimming shortened V by 5 bases and J by 7 bases, and 15 bases separated the two germline ends. Germline V gives CDR1 SGHNT, CDR2 YYREEE (reference sequence). The CDR3 totals 13 residues. Written as DNA, the CDR3 is TGTGCCAGCAGTCAGGACGGCTCCGGGACCCAGTACTTC. This gives the protein CASSQDGSGTQYF. The entire variable domain, with the rest obtained from reference TRBV5-4 and TRBJ2-5, is as follows: ETGVTQSPTHLIKTRGQQVTLRCSSQSGHNTVSWYQQALGQGPQFIFQYYREEENGRGNFPPRFSGLQFPNYSSELNVNALELDDSALYLCASSQDGSGTQYFGPGTRLLVL.

This clone was observed once. V usage is TRBV6-5 and J usage is TRBJ1-1; D may be TRBD1 (6 bases). V shed 5 bases and J shed 0 bases, with 10 bases lying between them. CDR1 and CDR2 from the germline V gene are MNHEY and SVGAGI. The CDR3 runs 14 residues. This chain's CDR3 is CASSPGDLNTEAFF. The CDR3 DNA reads TGTGCCAGCAGTCCAGGGGACCTGAACACTGAAGCTTTCTTT.

The chain joins TRBV6-5 to TRBJ1-5, with a possible D match to TRBD1 (6 bases). The germline V and J ends were trimmed by 4 bases and 1 base, with 8 bases remaining between them. Germline V gene data show CDR1 as MNHEY and CDR2 as SVGAGI. The length of the CDR3 is 14 residues. The CDR3 nucleotides are TGTGCCAGCAGTTTGGGGGCGAGCAATCAGCCCCAGCATTTT. It is translated as CASSLGASNQPQHF.

This chain's CDR3 is CASSFGYSNQPQHF. The CDR3 DNA sequence: TGTGCCAGCAGTTTCGGATATAGCAATCAGCCCCAGCATTTT. The chain has TRBV28 and TRBJ1-5; D is uncertain. Looked up from germline, CDR1 is MDHEN and CDR2 is SYDVKM. Trimming shortened V by 3 bases and J by 0 bases, and 6 bases separated the two germline ends. The CDR3 loop spans 14 amino acids. Looking up the rest from reference TRBV28 and TRBJ1-5 gives the full variable domain: DVKVTQSSRYLVKRTGEKVFLECVQDMDHENMFWYRQDPGLGLRLIYFSYDVKMKEKGDIPEGYSVSREKKERFSLILESASTNQTSMYLCASSFGYSNQPQHFGDGTRLSIL.